The source of this T cell receptor beta chain is a study of siplizumab effects on memory and regulatory T cells. This clone is medium-sized within its sample. Its specificity is unknown. The CDR3 is made up of 17 amino acids. Germline V lookup: CDR1 MNHEY, CDR2 SMNVEV (reference sequence). V shed 5 bases and J shed 4 bases, with 21 bases lying between them. The method was immunoSEQ multiplex PCR; TCRdb's version includes in-frame clones alone and lacks a portion of them. This sample yields more than 5,500 clones, of which about a third are seen a single time; about 16% belongs to the top ten. Cells from the mixed lymphocyte reaction were cocultured for 6 to 7 days at 37°C.

This chain links TRBV27 with TRBJ2-1; D might be TRBD2 (5 bases). The sequenced material came from CFSE-low (dividing) CD8+ T cells sorted from an allogeneic mixed lymphocyte reaction. The TCR originated in a human donor in good health; the cells came from an allogeneic mixed lymphocyte reaction. The CDR3 DNA is TGTGCCAGCAGTCCCCAACTCAGTCTAGCCAATTACAATGAGCAGTTCTTC. As protein: CASSPQLSLANYNEQFF.